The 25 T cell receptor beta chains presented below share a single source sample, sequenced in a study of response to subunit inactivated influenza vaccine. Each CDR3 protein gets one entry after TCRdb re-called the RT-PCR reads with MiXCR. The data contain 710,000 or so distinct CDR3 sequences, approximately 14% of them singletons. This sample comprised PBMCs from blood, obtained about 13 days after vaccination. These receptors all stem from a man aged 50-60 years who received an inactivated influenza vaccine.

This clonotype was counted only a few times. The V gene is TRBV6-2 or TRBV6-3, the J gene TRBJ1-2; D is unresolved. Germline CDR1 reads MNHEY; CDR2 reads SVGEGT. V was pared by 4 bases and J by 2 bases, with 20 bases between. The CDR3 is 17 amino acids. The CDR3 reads CASSSRGLYQRNYGYTF. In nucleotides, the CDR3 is TGTGCCAGCAGTTCGCGCGGACTGTACCAAAGGAACTATGGCTACACCTTC.

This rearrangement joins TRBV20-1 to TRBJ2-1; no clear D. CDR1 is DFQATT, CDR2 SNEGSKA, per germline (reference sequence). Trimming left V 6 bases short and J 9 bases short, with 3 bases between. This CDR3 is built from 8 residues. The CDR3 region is CSATEQFF. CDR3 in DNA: TGCAGTGCCACTGAGCAGTTCTTC.

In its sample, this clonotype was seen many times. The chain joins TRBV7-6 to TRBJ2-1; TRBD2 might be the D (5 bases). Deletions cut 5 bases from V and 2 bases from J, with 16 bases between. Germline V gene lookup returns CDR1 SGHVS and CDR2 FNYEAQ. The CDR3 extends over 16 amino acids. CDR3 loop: CASSPALVTTYNEQFF. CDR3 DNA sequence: TGTGCCAGCAGCCCCGCGTTGGTGACTACCTACAATGAGCAGTTCTTC.

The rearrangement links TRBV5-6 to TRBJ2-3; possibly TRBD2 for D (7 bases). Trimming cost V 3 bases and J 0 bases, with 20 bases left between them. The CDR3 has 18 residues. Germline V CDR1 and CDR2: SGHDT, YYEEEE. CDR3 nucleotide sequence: TGTGCCAGCAGCTCGCAATCGGGGGGCGGGCGGAGCACAGATACGCAGTATTTT. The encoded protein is CASSSQSGGGRSTDTQYF. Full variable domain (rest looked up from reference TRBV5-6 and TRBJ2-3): DAGVTQSPTHLIKTRGQQVTLRCSPKSGHDTVSWYQQALGQGPQFIFQYYEEEERQRGNFPDRFSGHQFPNYSSELNVNALLLGDSALYLCASSSQSGGGRSTDTQYFGPGTRLTVL.

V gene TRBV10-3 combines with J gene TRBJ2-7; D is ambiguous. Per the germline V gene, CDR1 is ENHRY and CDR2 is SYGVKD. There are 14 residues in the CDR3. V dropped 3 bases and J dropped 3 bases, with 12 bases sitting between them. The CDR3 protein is CAISDSGALYEQYF. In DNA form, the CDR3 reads TGTGCCATCAGTGACTCAGGCGCTCTCTACGAGCAGTACTTC.

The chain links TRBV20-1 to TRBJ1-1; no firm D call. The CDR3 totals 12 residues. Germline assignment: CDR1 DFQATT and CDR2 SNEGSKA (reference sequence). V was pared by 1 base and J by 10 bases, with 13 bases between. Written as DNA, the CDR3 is TGCAGTGCTAGAGCGGTGTCAAGGGTAGCTTTCTTT. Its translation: CSARAVSRVAFF.

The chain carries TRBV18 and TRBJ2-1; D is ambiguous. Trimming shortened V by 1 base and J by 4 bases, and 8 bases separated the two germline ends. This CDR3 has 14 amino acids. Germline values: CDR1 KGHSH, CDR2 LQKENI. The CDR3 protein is CASSPLARYNEQFF. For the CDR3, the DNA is TGTGCCAGCTCACCACTAGCCCGTTACAATGAGCAGTTCTTC.

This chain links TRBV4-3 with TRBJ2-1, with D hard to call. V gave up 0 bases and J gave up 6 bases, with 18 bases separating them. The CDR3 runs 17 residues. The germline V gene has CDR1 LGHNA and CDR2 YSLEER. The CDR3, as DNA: TGCGCCAGCAGCCAAGATCCTAGGAACCCGGCCCTCAATGAGCAGTTCTTC. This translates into CASSQDPRNPALNEQFF.

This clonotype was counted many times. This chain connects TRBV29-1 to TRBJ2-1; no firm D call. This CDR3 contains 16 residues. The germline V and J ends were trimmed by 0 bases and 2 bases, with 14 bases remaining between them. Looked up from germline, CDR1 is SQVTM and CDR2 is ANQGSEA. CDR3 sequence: CSVEDRSGSAYNEQFF. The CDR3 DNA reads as TGCAGCGTTGAAGATCGTTCGGGTTCCGCCTACAATGAGCAGTTCTTC.

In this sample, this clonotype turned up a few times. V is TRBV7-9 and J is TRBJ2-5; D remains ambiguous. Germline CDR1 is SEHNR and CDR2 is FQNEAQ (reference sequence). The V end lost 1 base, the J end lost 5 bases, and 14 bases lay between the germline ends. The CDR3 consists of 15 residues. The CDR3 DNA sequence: TGTGCCAGCAGCTTAGGTGCAGCCCCTGGGGAGACCCAGTACTTC. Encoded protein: CASSLGAAPGETQYF.

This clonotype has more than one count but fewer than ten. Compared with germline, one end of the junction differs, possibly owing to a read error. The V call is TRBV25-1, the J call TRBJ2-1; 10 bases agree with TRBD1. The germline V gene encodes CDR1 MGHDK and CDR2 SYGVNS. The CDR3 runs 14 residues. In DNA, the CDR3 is TGTGCCATCCCGACGACAGGGGGCTACGATGAGCAGTTCTTC. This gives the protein CAIPTTGGYDEQFF.

The CDR3 is CASSQADRGTRGLFF. The CDR3 DNA is TGCGCCAGCAGCCAGGCGGACAGGGGCACCCGGGGGCTGTTTTTT. The chain has TRBV4-1 and TRBJ2-2; 9 bases align to TRBD1. The CDR3 is made up of 15 amino acids. Germline V gene sequence: CDR1 MGHRA, CDR2 YSYEKL. The V and J ends lost 3 bases and 13 bases, in that order; junction bases with no gene match: 12.

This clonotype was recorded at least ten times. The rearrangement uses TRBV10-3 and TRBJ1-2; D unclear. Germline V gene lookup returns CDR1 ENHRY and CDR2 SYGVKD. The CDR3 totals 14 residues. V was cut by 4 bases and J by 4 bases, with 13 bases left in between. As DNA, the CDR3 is TGTGCCATCAGTGCCTTGGATTTGGCCTATGGCTACACCTTC. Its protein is CAISALDLAYGYTF.

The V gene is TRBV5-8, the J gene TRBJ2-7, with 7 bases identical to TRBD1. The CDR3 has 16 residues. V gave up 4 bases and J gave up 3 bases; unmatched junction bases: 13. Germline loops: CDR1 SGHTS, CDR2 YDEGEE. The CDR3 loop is CASSHPATGYDYEQYF. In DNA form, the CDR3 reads TGTGCCAGCAGCCATCCCGCGACAGGGTATGACTACGAGCAGTACTTC.

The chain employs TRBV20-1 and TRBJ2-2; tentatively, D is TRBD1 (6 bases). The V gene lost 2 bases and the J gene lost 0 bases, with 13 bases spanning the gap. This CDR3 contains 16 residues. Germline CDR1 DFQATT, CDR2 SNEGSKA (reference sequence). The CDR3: CSARMLGHSNTGELFF. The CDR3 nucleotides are TGCAGTGCTAGAATGTTGGGACACTCGAACACCGGGGAGCTGTTTTTT.

The chain's CDR3 is CASRSLDDGEKLFF. For the CDR3, the DNA is TGTGCCAGCAGATCCTTGGATGACGGTGAAAAACTGTTTTTT. The chain has TRBV7-9 and TRBJ1-4; D unresolved. The CDR3 length is 14 residues. Trimming shortened V by 6 bases and J by 7 bases, and 15 bases separated the two germline ends. Germline CDR1 is SEHNR and CDR2 is FQNEAQ (reference sequence).

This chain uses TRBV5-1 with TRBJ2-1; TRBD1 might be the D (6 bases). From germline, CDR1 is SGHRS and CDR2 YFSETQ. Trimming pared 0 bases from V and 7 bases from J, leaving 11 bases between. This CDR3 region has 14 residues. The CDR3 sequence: CASSLDQGMNEQFF. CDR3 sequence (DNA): TGCGCCAGCAGCTTGGACCAGGGGATGAATGAGCAGTTCTTC.

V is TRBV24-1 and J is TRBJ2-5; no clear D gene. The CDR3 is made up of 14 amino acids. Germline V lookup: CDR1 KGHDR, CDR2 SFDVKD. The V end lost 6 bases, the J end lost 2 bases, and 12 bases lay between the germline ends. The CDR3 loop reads CATSNWAEQETQYF. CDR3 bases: TGTGCCACCAGTAATTGGGCAGAGCAAGAGACCCAGTACTTC.

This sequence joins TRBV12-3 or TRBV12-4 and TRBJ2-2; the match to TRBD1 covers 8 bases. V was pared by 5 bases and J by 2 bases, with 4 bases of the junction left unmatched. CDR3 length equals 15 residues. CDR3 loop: CASSGQGSNTGELFF. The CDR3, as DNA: TGTGCCAGCAGTGGACAGGGTTCAAACACCGGGGAGCTGTTTTTT.

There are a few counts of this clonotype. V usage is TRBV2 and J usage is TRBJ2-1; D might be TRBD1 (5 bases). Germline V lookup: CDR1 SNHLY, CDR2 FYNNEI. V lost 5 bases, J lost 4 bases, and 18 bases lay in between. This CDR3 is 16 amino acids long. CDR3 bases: TGTGCCAGCAGTCGTGTTGGGGCCCGGCGGTACAATGAGCAGTTCTTC. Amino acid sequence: CASSRVGARRYNEQFF.

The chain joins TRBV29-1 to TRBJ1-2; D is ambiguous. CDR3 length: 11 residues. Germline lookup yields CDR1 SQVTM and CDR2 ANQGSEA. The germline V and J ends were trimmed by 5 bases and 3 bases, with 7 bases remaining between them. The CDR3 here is CSVRVDYGYTF. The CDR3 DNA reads TGCAGCGTTAGGGTGGACTATGGCTACACCTTC.

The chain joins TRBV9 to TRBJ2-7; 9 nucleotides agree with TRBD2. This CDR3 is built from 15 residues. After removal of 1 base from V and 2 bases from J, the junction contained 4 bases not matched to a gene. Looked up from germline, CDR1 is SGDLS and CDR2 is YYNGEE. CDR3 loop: CASSVSLAGTYEQYF. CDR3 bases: TGTGCCAGCAGCGTATCGCTAGCGGGGACCTACGAGCAGTACTTC.

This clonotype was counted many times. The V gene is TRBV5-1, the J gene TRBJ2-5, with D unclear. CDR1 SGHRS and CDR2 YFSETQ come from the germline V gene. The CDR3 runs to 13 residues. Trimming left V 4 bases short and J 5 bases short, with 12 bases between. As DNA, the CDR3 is TGCGCCAGCAGCGTAAACGACGGGGAGACCCAGTACTTC. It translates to CASSVNDGETQYF.

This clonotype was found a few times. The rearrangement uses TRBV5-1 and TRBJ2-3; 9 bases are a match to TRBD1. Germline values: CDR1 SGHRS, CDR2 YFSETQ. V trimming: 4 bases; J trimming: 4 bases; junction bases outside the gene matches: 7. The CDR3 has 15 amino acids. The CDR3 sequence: CASSARDRAPDTQYF. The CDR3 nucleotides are TGCGCCAGCAGCGCCCGGGACAGGGCTCCAGATACGCAGTATTTT. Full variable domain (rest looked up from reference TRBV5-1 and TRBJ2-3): KAGVTQTPRYLIKTRGQQVTLSCSPISGHRSVSWYQQTPGQGLQFLFEYFSETQRNKGNFPGRFSGRQFSNSRSEMNVSTLELGDSALYLCASSARDRAPDTQYFGPGTRLTVL.

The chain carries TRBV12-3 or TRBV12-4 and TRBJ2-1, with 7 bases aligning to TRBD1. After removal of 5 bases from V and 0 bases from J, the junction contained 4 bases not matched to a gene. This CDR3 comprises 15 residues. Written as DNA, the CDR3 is TGTGCCAGCAGTAAAGGACAGGTCTCCTACAATGAGCAGTTCTTC. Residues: CASSKGQVSYNEQFF.